This T cell receptor beta chain is drawn from a study of beta chain features in type 1 diabetes. Study results and limitations: Insertion counts at VDJ junctions were lower in type 1 diabetes patients, who also showed more deletions there. Moderately but significantly shorter TCRB CDR3s were found in Type 1 diabetes patients in all four CD4+ subsets.

This clone showed up just a few times. What it binds is unknown. The V gene's germline CDR1 is LNHNV and CDR2 YYDKDF (reference sequence). Trimming removed 5 bases at V and 4 bases at J, with 15 bases between. CDR3 length equals 15 residues. Expressed TCRB transcripts were sequenced after all isolated RNA was converted to cDNA. Read counts averaged around 3.5 million for samples of naive, central memory and regulatory T cells. The table came from immunoSEQ multiplex PCR; TCRdb's copy has only in-frame clones and leaves some out. The sample lists fewer than 400,000 clones; roughly 8% were seen once. This TCR was sampled from a woman under 30 in good health. V usage is TRBV15 and J usage is TRBJ2-1; D is ambiguous. The sequenced material came from central memory CD4+ T cells from blood. CDR3 sequence (DNA): TGTGCCACCAGCCAACTTAGGGCCGGTTACAATGAGCAGTTCTTC. Its protein product is CATSQLRAGYNEQFF.